These T cell receptor beta chains were read from a single sample in a study of human T cells and chemical hapten exposure. TCRdb passed the RACE reads through MiXCR, listing each CDR3 protein once. The repertoire holds fewer than 400,000 distinct CDR3 sequences, with 6% to 8.5% as singletons. This specimen consisted of whole blood, obtained in connection with sensitization to the hapten diphenylcyclopropenone (DPC). These receptors came from a young woman with alopecia areata. Some clones in this sample may be carry-over from other donors' samples. CDR3s include the opening cysteine and the closing phenylalanine or tryptophan. D genes are given only for firm matches. Rows give clone size only sometimes, using once, few, many, or a class for an expanded clone.

D: TRBD2; J: TRBJ2-3; size: few; V: TRBV7-2; DNA: TGTGCCAGCAGCTGGAGAGGTAATAGCGGGGCCACAGATACGCAGTATTTT; CDR3: CASSWRGNSGATDTQYF
D: NA; J: TRBJ2-7; size: few; V: TRBV12-3/TRBV12-4; DNA: TGTGCCAGCAGTTTAGCCGACACCTACGAGCAGTACTTC; CDR3: CASSLADTYEQYF
D: TRBD1; J: TRBJ2-7; size: many; V: TRBV12-3/TRBV12-4; DNA: TGTGCCAGCAGTCCCGGGACAGGGACTCCCCACGAGCAGTACTTC; CDR3: CASSPGTGTPHEQYF
D: TRBD2; J: TRBJ2-7; size: many; V: TRBV28; DNA: TGTGCCAGCAGTTTTAGCGGGGGGGCCCACGAGCAGTACTTC; CDR3: CASSFSGGAHEQYF
D: NA; J: TRBJ1-3; size: NA; V: TRBV2; DNA: TGTGCCAGTCGATCGCGAGTGTCTGGAAACACCATATATTTT; CDR3: CASRSRVSGNTIYF
D: NA; J: TRBJ2-2; size: few; V: TRBV9; DNA: TGTGCCAGCAGCGTAGCTGGCAGGGCAACCGGGGAGCTGTTTTTT; CDR3: CASSVAGRATGELFF
D: NA; J: TRBJ1-5; size: few; V: TRBV12-3/TRBV12-4; DNA: TGTGCCAGCAGTTTAGGCAGTGCGAGCAATCAGCCCCAGCATTTT; CDR3: CASSLGSASNQPQHF
D: TRBD1; J: TRBJ2-3; size: few; V: TRBV2; DNA: TGTGCCAGCAGCCGGGACAGTGGATCAGATACGCAGTATTTT; CDR3: CASSRDSGSDTQYF
D: NA; J: TRBJ2-3; size: NA; V: TRBV7-9; DNA: TGTGCCAGCAGATTACAGGGCCCTAGCACAGATACGCAGTATTTT; CDR3: CASRLQGPSTDTQYF
D: NA; J: TRBJ1-6; size: few; V: TRBV3-1; DNA: TGTGCCAGCAGCGCGACGGGGACGGGGGAGAGACCCCTCCACTTT; CDR3: CASSATGTGERPLHF
D: TRBD2; J: TRBJ2-3; size: NA; V: TRBV27; DNA: TGTGCCAGCAGCCCCCTTGCGGGGGGGCTGGCAGATACGCAGTATTTT; CDR3: CASSPLAGGLADTQYF
D: NA; J: TRBJ1-2; size: NA; V: TRBV5-5; DNA: TGTGCCAGCAGCTTTGCGGGGGGCCGCTATGGCTACACCTTC; CDR3: CASSFAGGRYGYTF
D: NA; J: TRBJ2-2; size: NA; V: TRBV7-3; DNA: TGTGCCAGCAGTCCCGGGGACCCCGGGGAGCTGTTTTTT; CDR3: CASSPGDPGELFF
D: TRBD2; J: TRBJ2-7; size: NA; V: TRBV10-3; DNA: TGTGCCATCCGCGGGAGAGGCCTCTACGAGCAGTACTTC; CDR3: CAIRGRGLYEQYF
D: NA; J: TRBJ1-5; size: NA; V: TRBV4-3; DNA: TGCGCCAGCAGTCCTGACAGTCTTAGCAATCAGCCCCAGCATTTT; CDR3: CASSPDSLSNQPQHF
D: NA; J: TRBJ2-2; size: many; V: TRBV10-3; DNA: TGTGCCATCAGTGAGTCAAGGGGGGATGCGAACACCGGGGAGCTGTTTTTT; CDR3: CAISESRGDANTGELFF
D: NA; J: TRBJ1-2; size: many; V: TRBV28; DNA: TGTGCCAGCAGTTTACGGGGGCTTGGCTACACCTTC; CDR3: CASSLRGLGYTF